This passage covers 29 T cell receptor beta chains from one sample sequenced in a study of T cell responses to AZD1222 COVID-19 vaccine. Method: immunoSEQ multiplex PCR; TCRdb's copy keeps in-frame clones and lacks some. The sample lists fewer than 200,000 clones, over 75% occurring once. The material sequenced was peripheral blood, taken 28 days after the second AZD1222 dose. Every receptor here comes from an adult who received the AZD1222 COVID-19 vaccine.

The V and J genes are TRBV7-9 and TRBJ2-2; unclear D gene. Trimming stripped 5 bases from V and 6 bases from J, with 7 bases between. This CDR3 is built from 12 residues. The V gene's germline CDR1 is SEHNR and CDR2 FQNEAQ (reference sequence). The DNA for the CDR3 is TGTGCCAGCAGCCCTATCCCCGGGGAGCTGTTTTTT. Its translation: CASSPIPGELFF.

By share, this clone ranks as medium-sized. The chain carries TRBV6-5 and TRBJ2-5; 11 nucleotides agree with TRBD1. The CDR3 contains 15 residues. Per the germline V gene, CDR1 is MNHEY and CDR2 is SVGAGI. The V segment lost 0 bases and the J segment 9 bases; nucleotides outside the gene matches: 6. CDR3 loop: CASSYSPDRGRPQYF. In DNA form, the CDR3 reads TGTGCCAGCAGTTACTCGCCGGACAGGGGGCGTCCCCAGTACTTC.

The sample holds one count of this clone. CDR3 residues: CASRERTFGYTF. The CDR3 DNA is TGTGCCAGCAGGGAGCGGACGTTTGGCTACACCTTC. V and J are TRBV6-4 and TRBJ1-2; D is uncertain. Per germline, CDR1 MRHNA and CDR2 SNTAGT. CDR3 length: 12 residues. The V end was cut by 6 bases, the J end by 7 bases, with 12 bases between.

A word on this clone: The same CDR3 also results from other DNA sequences found in this sample. The CDR3 DNA is TGTGCCAGTAGTATACCCAATCAGCCCCAGCATTTT. This translates into CASSIPNQPQHF. The rearrangement uses TRBV19 and TRBJ1-5; unclear D gene. CDR1 is LNHDA, CDR2 SQIVND, per germline (reference sequence). The germline V and J ends were trimmed by 2 bases and 3 bases, with 2 bases remaining between them. CDR3 length: 12 amino acids.

This rearrangement joins TRBV4-2 to TRBJ1-1; D is undetermined. The CDR3 has 13 amino acids. Germline lookup yields CDR1 LGHNA and CDR2 YNFKEQ. V was pared by 0 bases and J by 0 bases, with 2 bases between. The CDR3 DNA reads as TGTGCCAGCAGCCAAGAAATGAACACTGAAGCTTTCTTT. This encodes CASSQEMNTEAFF.

The chain joins TRBV4-1 to TRBJ2-1; the D is unclear. Germline-derived CDR1 and CDR2 are MGHRA and YSYEKL. This CDR3 spans 17 amino acids. V gave up 0 bases and J gave up 0 bases, with 12 bases separating them. CDR3 sequence reads: CASSQERARSSYNEQFF. CDR3 nucleotides: TGCGCCAGCAGCCAAGAAAGGGCCAGGAGCTCCTACAATGAGCAGTTCTTC.

The J gene is TRBJ1-1, the V gene TRBV7-2; D gene unclear. The CDR3 runs to 14 residues. Looked up from germline, CDR1 is SGHTA and CDR2 is FQGNSA. Trimming cost V 3 bases and J 5 bases, with 13 bases left between them. In DNA, the CDR3 is TGTGCCAGCAGCTTCACCGTATTTAGTACTGAAGCTTTCTTT. It translates to CASSFTVFSTEAFF.

The CDR3, as DNA: TGCGCCAGCAGCCAATACAGGGGGGACAATCAGCCCCAGCATTTT. This codes for CASSQYRGDNQPQHF. V is TRBV4-1 and J is TRBJ1-5; TRBD1 agrees at 8 bases. Germline V gene data show CDR1 as MGHRA and CDR2 as YSYEKL. J lost 3 bases, V lost 2 bases, and 3 bases had no gene match. The CDR3 contains 15 residues.

The rearrangement links TRBV6-2 or TRBV6-3 to TRBJ2-7; D is possibly TRBD2 (6 bases). Germline assignment: CDR1 MNHEY and CDR2 SVGEGT. CDR3 length: 13 residues. V was clipped by 0 bases and J by 4 bases, with 7 bases between them. CDR3 in amino acids: CASSYSGTYEQYF. In nucleotides, the CDR3 is TGTGCCAGCAGTTACTCCGGGACTTACGAGCAGTACTTC.

This clone has only a few counts. The CDR3 bases are TGTGCCAGCAGCGCGGGACTAGTGGAAAACACCATATATTTT. This encodes CASSAGLVENTIYF. This chain links TRBV9 with TRBJ1-3, with a weak D call TRBD1 (5 bases). V dropped 3 bases and J dropped 6 bases, with 13 bases sitting between them. From germline, CDR1 is SGDLS and CDR2 YYNGEE. This CDR3 comprises 14 residues.

The chain recombines TRBV21-1 with TRBJ1-6; TRBD1 was called by the table and not checked on the DNA. TRBV21-1 is an annotated pseudogene. The CDR3 runs 20 residues. CDR3 nucleotides: TGTGCCAGCAGCAAAGGTAACAGGACAGGGGGCCCCCGATTGAATTCACCCCTCCACTTT. This translates into CASSKGNRTGGPRLNSPLHF.

J is TRBJ1-4 and V is TRBV5-1, with a possible D match to TRBD1 (6 bases). Germline CDR1 is SGHRS and CDR2 is YFSETQ. CDR3 length equals 14 residues. Trimming cost V 4 bases and J 4 bases, with 11 bases left between them. In nucleotides, the CDR3 is TGCGCCAGCAGCGGGGGGGCTATTAATGAAAAACTGTTTTTT. It translates to CASSGGAINEKLFF.

DNA of the CDR3: TGTGCCTGGAGTCGCAGCCTCAACACTGAAGCTTTCTTT. Protein product: CAWSRSLNTEAFF. The rearrangement links TRBV30 to TRBJ1-1; D is unclear. The V and J ends lost 2 bases and 2 bases respectively, with 9 bases between them. CDR1 is GTSNPN, CDR2 SVGIG, per germline (reference sequence). The CDR3 covers 13 residues.

CDR3: CASSLSSGGVNEQFF. CDR3 bases: TGTGCCAGCAGCTTATCTAGCGGGGGGGTAAATGAGCAGTTCTTC. The chain is built from TRBV11-3 and TRBJ2-1; 12 nucleotides agree with TRBD2. CDR3 length: 15 amino acids. With V trimmed by 2 bases and J by 7 bases, 3 bases remained unmatched. Per germline, CDR1 SGHNT and CDR2 YENEEA.

This chain uses TRBV2 with TRBJ1-5, with D hard to call. V lost 6 bases, J lost 0 bases, and 21 bases lay in between. The germline CDR1 and CDR2 sequences are SNHLY and FYNNEI. CDR3 length: 18 amino acids. The CDR3 loop is CASSSGRSFRYSNQPQHF. CDR3 in DNA: TGTGCCAGCAGCAGTGGTCGGTCTTTTCGGTATAGCAATCAGCCCCAGCATTTT.

V and J are TRBV12-3 or TRBV12-4 and TRBJ1-2; 9 nucleotides agree with TRBD1. The CDR3 runs 12 residues. V trimming: 8 bases; J trimming: 5 bases; junction bases outside the gene matches: 3. CDR3 loop: CASQGQGYGYTF. The CDR3 bases are TGTGCCAGCCAGGGACAGGGTTATGGCTACACCTTC.

V gene TRBV5-1 combines with J gene TRBJ2-1, with 11 bases matching TRBD1. With V trimmed by 4 bases and J by 6 bases, 6 bases remained unmatched. The CDR3 contains 15 residues. CDR1 is SGHRS, CDR2 YFSETQ, per germline. This CDR3 is CASSGDRGYLNEQFF. CDR3 nucleotide sequence: TGCGCCAGCAGCGGGGACAGGGGGTACCTCAATGAGCAGTTCTTC.

CDR3 nucleotide sequence: TGTGCCAGCAATCCGGGTTTGCGCTACACCTTC. Protein: CASNPGLRYTF. This sequence joins TRBV2 and TRBJ1-2; no definite D call. CDR1 and CDR2 from the germline V gene are SNHLY and FYNNEI. The length of the CDR3 is 11 residues. The V end lost 7 bases, the J end lost 9 bases, and 12 bases lay between the germline ends.

In its sample, this clone was seen once. The chain couples TRBV14 to TRBJ1-6; D is undetermined. V lost 0 bases, J lost 10 bases, and 16 bases lay in between. The germline CDR1 and CDR2 sequences are SGHDN and FVKESK. CDR3 length: 16 amino acids. The CDR3 nucleotides are TGTGCCAGCAGCCAAGATCCACCATTTGGTGGGTCACCCCTCCACTTT. Translation gives CASSQDPPFGGSPLHF. Full variable domain (remainder filled in from reference TRBV14 and TRBJ1-6): EAGVTQFPSHSVIEKGQTVTLRCDPISGHDNLYWYRRVMGKEIKFLLHFVKESKQDESGMPNNRFLAERTGGTYSTLKVQPAELEDSGVYFCASSQDPPFGGSPLHFGNGTRLTVT.

This chain joins TRBV25-1 and TRBJ2-1; D is possibly TRBD2 (5 bases). Per germline, CDR1 MGHDK and CDR2 SYGVNS. V shed 2 bases and J shed 2 bases, with 16 bases lying between them. This CDR3 comprises 17 residues. CDR3 bases: TGTGCCAGCAGTGAAGCTGGAAGAGCGGAAACCTACAATGAGCAGTTCTTC. Its translation is CASSEAGRAETYNEQFF. Using reference TRBV25-1 and TRBJ2-1 for the parts outside the CDR3, the full variable domain is EADIYQTPRYLVIGTGKKITLECSQTMGHDKMYWYQQDPGMELHLIHYSYGVNSTEKGDLSSESTVSRIRTEHFPLTLESARPSHTSQYLCASSEAGRAETYNEQFFGPGTRLTVL.

V usage is TRBV13 and J usage is TRBJ1-2; a possible D gene is TRBD1 (5 bases). The germline gives CDR1 PRHDT, CDR2 FYEKMQ (reference sequence). V was shortened by 5 bases and J by 2 bases, with 12 bases between the two germline ends. This CDR3 region has 14 residues. The CDR3 is CASSRTNRNYGYTF. The CDR3 nucleotides are TGTGCCAGCAGCCGGACAAACCGGAACTATGGCTACACCTTC.

This clone was observed once. The rearrangement joins TRBV9 to TRBJ2-1, with TRBD2 matching over 9 bases. Germline values: CDR1 SGDLS, CDR2 YYNGEE. V lost 4 bases to trimming and J lost 8 bases; unmatched junction nucleotides: 10. The CDR3 covers 15 residues. CDR3 DNA sequence: TGTGCCAGCAGCCCCCACGCGGGGGGGACTGATGAGCAGTTCTTC. Protein sequence: CASSPHAGGTDEQFF.

The chain recombines TRBV30 with TRBJ1-2; possible D gene TRBD1, 5 bases. The CDR3 is made up of 15 amino acids. Trimming removed 5 bases from V and 6 bases from J, with 22 bases in between. Germline CDR1 and CDR2: GTSNPN and SVGIG (reference sequence). The CDR3 here is CAWGGPREVIHGYTF. The CDR3 coding sequence is TGTGCCTGGGGGGGTCCTAGGGAAGTTATCCATGGCTACACCTTC.

V and J are TRBV19 and TRBJ1-2; D is unresolved. This CDR3 is built from 12 residues. Germline CDR1 is LNHDA and CDR2 is SQIVND (reference sequence). Trimming removed 4 bases at V and 0 bases at J, with 3 bases between. CDR3 amino acids: CASSNANYGYTF. In DNA form, the CDR3 reads TGTGCCAGTAGTAACGCTAACTATGGCTACACCTTC. The whole variable domain, remainder taken from reference TRBV19 and TRBJ1-2, is DGGITQSPKYLFRKEGQNVTLSCEQNLNHDAMYWYRQDPGQGLRLIYYSQIVNDFQKGDIAEGYSVSREKKESFPLTVTSAQKNPTAFYLCASSNANYGYTFGSGTRLTVV.

The CDR3 nucleotides read TGTGCCAGCAGCTTGACTGGGACAGCCGGGCCCCAGCATTTT. Its translation: CASSLTGTAGPQHF. This chain links TRBV5-5 with TRBJ1-5, with 7 bases that match TRBD1. CDR1 is SGHKS and CDR2 is YYEKEE in the germline V gene (reference sequence). Trimming took 1 base from V and 9 from J; bases not matched to a gene: 7. The CDR3 contains 14 residues.

V is TRBV5-4 and J is TRBJ1-6; D is unclear. V was clipped by 0 bases and J by 11 bases, with 15 bases between them. There are 15 residues in the CDR3. Germline V gene data show CDR1 as SGHNT and CDR2 as YYREEE (reference sequence). This CDR3 reads CASSLVAGPGTPLHF. CDR3 bases: TGTGCCAGCAGCTTGGTCGCGGGCCCTGGTACACCCCTCCACTTT.

V usage is TRBV2 and J usage is TRBJ2-5; 10 nucleotides match TRBD2. V lost 4 bases and J lost 13; bases outside the gene matches: 9. The CDR3 is made up of 13 amino acids. CDR1 and CDR2 (germline): SNHLY, FYNNEI. The CDR3 spells CASSGLSGGHSYF. CDR3 coding DNA: TGTGCCAGCAGTGGACTTAGCGGGGGGCATTCGTACTTC.

This clone was recorded once. This chain joins TRBV4-2 and TRBJ2-7; 8 nucleotides agree with TRBD1. Germline V CDR1 and CDR2: LGHNA, YNFKEQ. CDR3 length: 14 amino acids. V was clipped by 4 bases and J by 6 bases; unmatched bases: 8. This CDR3 reads CASSPDREFREQYF. CDR3 sequence (DNA): TGTGCCAGCAGCCCGGACAGGGAGTTTCGCGAGCAGTACTTC.

The chain links TRBV29-1 to TRBJ1-4, with D unresolved. CDR3 size: 11 residues. V lost 3 bases and J 7 bases, leaving 6 bases between the germline ends. Germline V CDR1 and CDR2: SQVTM, ANQGSEA. CDR3 protein: CSVEAGEKLFF. CDR3 in DNA: TGCAGCGTTGAGGCAGGTGAAAAACTGTTTTTT.